What follows are 27 T cell receptor beta chains derived from one specimen sequenced in a study of CD8 T cells in Susac syndrome (dated by TCRdb to about 2019). The library was prepared using the immunoSEQ multiplex PCR assay. RNA was extracted using the RNeasy kit, and roughly 0.45 to 1 microgram was reverse transcribed with random hexamers. TCRdb took the public reads, trimmed them with fastp at Q25, ran MiXCR for clone calling and kept in-frame beta chains. Merged by CDR3 protein, the rows form single entries marked with the most common genes and DNA. The sample table holds about 200,000 distinct CDR3 sequences, of which 91% were seen once. Approximately 0.09% of the sample is taken by the ten largest. Source material: CD4+ T cells from PBMCs. The receptors shown here come from a human donor with Susac syndrome.

V is TRBV18 and J is TRBJ2-1; 9 bases are shared with TRBD2. Germline V lookup: CDR1 KGHSH, CDR2 LQKENI. With V trimmed by 3 bases and J by 0 bases, 3 bases remained unmatched. The CDR3 totals 16 residues. CDR3 residues: CASSPQAGGSYNEQFF. The CDR3 coding sequence is TGTGCCAGCTCACCCCAAGCGGGAGGCTCCTACAATGAGCAGTTCTTC.

The chain couples TRBV12-3 or TRBV12-4 to TRBJ2-3; 8 bases are a match to TRBD2. V lost 3 bases, J lost 5 bases, and 4 bases stayed unmatched. The CDR3 spans 14 residues. As DNA, the CDR3 is TGTGCCAGCAGTTTGCGGGGGGAACGAGATACGCAGTATTTT. Protein product: CASSLRGERDTQYF.

The chain has TRBV11-3 and TRBJ1-3; no firm D call. Germline values: CDR1 SGHNT, CDR2 YENEEA. The CDR3 is made up of 16 amino acids. Trimming took 3 bases from V and 0 from J, leaving 12 bases between them. The CDR3 is CASSLGPTGSGNTIYF. Here the CDR3 DNA reads TGTGCCAGCAGCTTGGGCCCGACCGGCTCTGGAAACACCATATATTTT.

The CDR3 sequence is CSARAGGATEAFF. The CDR3 DNA reads TGCAGTGCTAGAGCAGGGGGGGCCACTGAAGCTTTCTTT. The rearrangement joins TRBV20-1 to TRBJ1-1, with 7 bases lining up with TRBD1. The CDR3 spans 13 residues. The trim removed 1 base at V and 4 bases at J, leaving 3 bases unmatched. Per the germline V gene, CDR1 is DFQATT and CDR2 is SNEGSKA (reference sequence).

The rearrangement uses TRBV20-1 and TRBJ2-3; D may be TRBD2 (5 bases). Germline values: CDR1 DFQATT, CDR2 SNEGSKA (reference sequence). The V and J ends lost 3 bases and 6 bases respectively, with 13 bases between them. The CDR3 extends over 13 amino acids. In DNA, the CDR3 is TGCAGTGCTAGTGTTCGGGGTCGGGATACGCAGTATTTT. Amino acids: CSASVRGRDTQYF.

This chain uses TRBV20-1 with TRBJ1-4; D is undetermined. The ends were cut back, 2 bases at V and 3 bases at J, with 22 bases in the middle. Looked up from germline, CDR1 is DFQATT and CDR2 is SNEGSKA (reference sequence). This CDR3 has 18 residues. The DNA for the CDR3 is TGCAGTGCTAGATCGACCGGAGTCTATCCTATTTCTAATGAAAAACTGTTTTTT. Residues: CSARSTGVYPISNEKLFF.

The J gene is TRBJ2-3, the V gene TRBV12-3 or TRBV12-4, with 11 bases lining up with TRBD2. The CDR3 consists of 17 residues. With V trimmed by 6 bases and J by 3 bases, 11 bases remained unmatched. Written as DNA, the CDR3 is TGTGCCAGCAGCCCCGGACTAGCGGGTTACCAAACAGATACGCAGTATTTT. Its protein product is CASSPGLAGYQTDTQYF.

This rearrangement joins TRBV19 to TRBJ1-6; D gene uncertain. Trimming shortened V by 3 bases and J by 2 bases, and 8 bases separated the two germline ends. Germline CDR1 is LNHDA and CDR2 is SQIVND (reference sequence). This CDR3 has 15 amino acids. The CDR3 sequence is CASSIGWTYNSPLHF. CDR3 nucleotide sequence: TGTGCCAGTAGTATCGGATGGACCTATAATTCACCCCTCCACTTT.

The chain has TRBV7-9 and TRBJ2-6; 9 bases are a match to TRBD1. The CDR3 sequence is 19 residues long. Germline trimming cut 6 bases from V and 0 bases from J; bases unmatched to any gene: 12. Germline values: CDR1 SEHNR, CDR2 FQNEAQ (reference sequence). The chain's CDR3 is CASRRYTGTGSSGANVLTF. CDR3 nucleotides: TGTGCCAGCAGGCGTTACACCGGGACAGGGAGCTCTGGGGCCAACGTCCTGACTTTC.

In this sample, this clonotype turned up once. In nucleotides, the CDR3 is TGCAGCGTTGGGCATACAGGGTCCTACGAGCAGTACTTC. Encoded protein: CSVGHTGSYEQYF. V is TRBV29-1 and J is TRBJ2-7; D may be TRBD1 (6 bases). V gave up 4 bases and J gave up 1 base, with 11 bases separating them. Germline CDR1 SQVTM, CDR2 ANQGSEA. The CDR3 extends over 13 amino acids.

This sequence joins TRBV19 and TRBJ2-3; D possibly uses TRBD1 or TRBD2 (6 bases each). CDR1 and CDR2 from the germline V gene are LNHDA and SQIVND (reference sequence). V lost 1 base and J lost 2, with 10 bases in between. The CDR3 extends over 15 amino acids. CDR3 loop: CASSIAGALTDTQYF. The CDR3 nucleotides read TGTGCCAGTAGTATAGCGGGGGCCCTCACAGATACGCAGTATTTT.

The rearrangement uses TRBV20-1 and TRBJ2-3; 14 bases map to TRBD2. Per the germline V gene, CDR1 is DFQATT and CDR2 is SNEGSKA (reference sequence). The CDR3 totals 17 residues. V was pared by 6 bases and J by 0 bases, with 8 bases of the junction left unmatched. The CDR3 DNA reads TGCAGTGCAAGACTAGCGGGGGGGCTTGCGAGCACAGATACGCAGTATTTT. Protein: CSARLAGGLASTDTQYF.

V gene TRBV14 combines with J gene TRBJ1-2; D gene uncertain. Between the trimmed V and J ends, which lost 0 bases and 2 bases, there was a span of 7 bases. CDR3 size: 14 residues. CDR1 SGHDN and CDR2 FVKESK come from the germline V gene. This CDR3 reads CASSQESVNYGYTF. CDR3 in DNA: TGTGCCAGCAGCCAAGAGTCGGTAAACTATGGCTACACCTTC.

The V call is TRBV7-2, the J call TRBJ2-7, with D perhaps matching TRBD2 (6 bases). Trimming stripped 5 bases from V and 1 base from J, with 18 bases between. The CDR3 is 16 amino acids. From germline, CDR1 is SGHTA and CDR2 FQGNSA. CDR3 bases: TGTGCCAGCAGCCCCCGGGACTTGCGCGGATCCTACGAGCAGTACTTC. Protein sequence: CASSPRDLRGSYEQYF. The full variable domain, its missing parts supplied by reference TRBV7-2 and TRBJ2-7, is GAGVSQSPSNKVTEKGKDVELRCDPISGHTALYWYRQSLGQGLEFLIYFQGNSAPDKSGLPSDRFSAERTGGSVSTLTIQRTQQEDSAVYLCASSPRDLRGSYEQYFGPGTRLTVT.

This clonotype occurred a few times. The chain recombines TRBV27 with TRBJ2-7, with D uncertain. This CDR3 region has 14 residues. The germline V gene has CDR1 MNHEY and CDR2 SMNVEV (reference sequence). V dropped 7 bases and J dropped 6 bases, with 19 bases sitting between them. The CDR3 is CASTSLVLSAEQYF. The CDR3 DNA is TGTGCCAGCACCTCCCTGGTTCTTTCTGCCGAGCAGTACTTC.

The chain is built from TRBV29-1 and TRBJ1-3; TRBD1 matches at 7 bases. The CDR3 runs 14 residues. Germline CDR1 is SQVTM and CDR2 is ANQGSEA. The V and J ends lost 3 bases and 0 bases, in that order; junction bases with no gene match: 2. CDR3 nucleotide sequence: TGCAGCGTTGAGACAGGGAGCTCTGGAAACACCATATATTTT. It yields the protein CSVETGSSGNTIYF.

The chain combines TRBV9 with TRBJ1-2, with 7 bases identical to TRBD1. Trimming removed 3 bases from V and 7 bases from J; junction bases left unmatched: 9. The CDR3 extends over 14 amino acids. Germline V gene lookup returns CDR1 SGDLS and CDR2 YYNGEE. CDR3 bases: TGTGCCAGCAGCGCTCAGGGGGGGCGCGGTGGCTACACCTTC. It codes for CASSAQGGRGGYTF.

The chain carries TRBV7-2 and TRBJ2-3; maybe TRBD1 (5 bases). Per germline, CDR1 SGHTA and CDR2 FQGNSA. Trimming took 5 bases from V and 2 from J, leaving 14 bases between them. CDR3 length: 15 residues. In nucleotides, the CDR3 is TGTGCCAGCAGCCCGCAGGGCCCTTACACAGATACGCAGTATTTT. Protein product: CASSPQGPYTDTQYF.

The chain is built from TRBV19 and TRBJ1-5; the D gene is possibly TRBD1 (5 bases). This CDR3 region has 13 residues. CDR1 is LNHDA and CDR2 is SQIVND in the germline V gene (reference sequence). V lost 3 bases, J lost 7 bases, and 10 bases lay in between. CDR3 loop: CASSIYEGQPQHF. CDR3 coding DNA: TGTGCCAGTAGTATTTACGAGGGGCAGCCCCAGCATTTT. Supplemented by reference TRBV19 and TRBJ1-5, the full variable domain reads DGGITQSPKYLFRKEGQNVTLSCEQNLNHDAMYWYRQDPGQGLRLIYYSQIVNDFQKGDIAEGYSVSREKKESFPLTVTSAQKNPTAFYLCASSIYEGQPQHFGDGTRLSIL.

The chain couples TRBV9 to TRBJ2-1, with TRBD2 matching 12 bases. The junction had 2 bases not matched to a gene; V was cut back by 3 bases and J by 7 bases. Germline CDR1 SGDLS, CDR2 YYNGEE. This CDR3 contains 14 residues. CDR3 coding DNA: TGTGCCAGCAGCGCTAGCGGGGGGGCGAATGAGCAGTTCTTC. Protein sequence: CASSASGGANEQFF.

J is TRBJ2-5 and V is TRBV6-5, with TRBD2 as a possible D gene (6 bases). Germline assignment: CDR1 MNHEY and CDR2 SVGAGI. V dropped 1 base and J dropped 7 bases, with 16 bases sitting between them. The CDR3 has 15 residues. CDR3 nucleotides: TGTGCCAGCAGTTACTTTAGCGGACCTGTAGGGACCCAGTACTTC. This translates into CASSYFSGPVGTQYF.

The chain recombines TRBV19 with TRBJ2-1; 8 bases match TRBD1. V was clipped by 6 bases and J by 4 bases; unmatched bases: 8. CDR1 is LNHDA, CDR2 SQIVND, per germline (reference sequence). The CDR3 is 15 residues long. The CDR3 spells CASSPGTGRYNEQFF. DNA of the CDR3: TGTGCCAGTAGCCCCGGGACAGGAAGGTACAATGAGCAGTTCTTC. The variable domain in full, with the rest retrieved from reference TRBV19 and TRBJ2-1, is DGGITQSPKYLFRKEGQNVTLSCEQNLNHDAMYWYRQDPGQGLRLIYYSQIVNDFQKGDIAEGYSVSREKKESFPLTVTSAQKNPTAFYLCASSPGTGRYNEQFFGPGTRLTVL.

CDR3: CASSRFSGEQFF. The CDR3 nucleotides read TGCGCCAGCAGCCGGTTTTCCGGTGAGCAGTTCTTC. V is TRBV4-1 and J is TRBJ2-1; the D is unclear. Germline-derived CDR1 and CDR2 are MGHRA and YSYEKL. Between the trimmed V and J ends, which lost 4 bases and 9 bases, there was a span of 10 bases. The CDR3 runs 12 residues.

V gene TRBV20-1 combines with J gene TRBJ2-7; 15 bases are shared with TRBD2. The trim removed 7 bases at V and 5 bases at J, leaving 15 bases unmatched. The germline V gene encodes CDR1 DFQATT and CDR2 SNEGSKA (reference sequence). This CDR3 has 17 residues. The CDR3 sequence: CSVLGTSGRIPRDEQYF. The CDR3 DNA reads as TGCAGTGTTCTCGGGACTAGCGGGAGGATCCCCCGGGACGAGCAGTACTTC.

V and J are TRBV18 and TRBJ1-1; D unresolved. V lost 6 bases and J lost 1, with 9 bases in between. CDR3 size: 13 residues. Germline values: CDR1 KGHSH, CDR2 LQKENI. CDR3 nucleotide sequence: TGTGCCAGCTCGCACGGAGAGAACACTGAAGCTTTCTTT. Its protein product is CASSHGENTEAFF.

The J gene is TRBJ2-5, the V gene TRBV29-1, with D possibly being TRBD1 (5 bases). V was shortened by 4 bases and J by 2 bases, with 8 bases between the two germline ends. CDR1 is SQVTM and CDR2 is ANQGSEA in the germline V gene. This CDR3 comprises 12 residues. CDR3: CSVATAQETQYF. The CDR3 nucleotides read TGCAGCGTTGCGACAGCTCAAGAGACCCAGTACTTC.

V and J are TRBV7-9 and TRBJ2-1, with 14 bases fitting TRBD2. Trimming at V came to 4 bases and at J to 7 bases, leaving 3 bases not matched to a gene. The CDR3 runs 15 residues. Germline V gene data show CDR1 as SEHNR and CDR2 as FQNEAQ (reference sequence). DNA for the CDR3: TGTGCCAGCAGCTCCGGGACTAGCGGGGGAAATGAGCAGTTCTTC. It is translated as CASSSGTSGGNEQFF.